This TCR beta chain was captured by sequencing in a study of blood T cell repertoires in COVID-19. Study-level information: Both acute and convalescent COVID-19 samples were obtained from the United States, Italy and Spain.

Profiling relied on immunoSEQ multiplex PCR, and the TCRdb table lists in-frame clones only, not all of them. The sample includes 200,000 to 250,000 clones, under 90% seen only once; the top ten take approximately 4%. This clonotype originated in an elderly woman with acute or convalescent COVID-19. Sequencing was performed on peripheral blood.

This chain's CDR3 is CASSLGLATSSTDTQYF. Here the CDR3 DNA reads TGCGCCAGCAGCTTAGGTCTAGCTACCTCTAGCACAGATACGCAGTATTTT. The rearrangement joins TRBV5-1 to TRBJ2-3; D might be TRBD2 (5 bases). CDR1 SGHRS and CDR2 YFSETQ come from the germline V gene. V was shortened by 2 bases and J by 0 bases, with 16 bases between the two germline ends. This CDR3 comprises 17 residues.